This T cell receptor beta chain was identified during a study of identical twins. Overall study results and limits: Twins' excess sharing was less marked for out-of-frame beta sequences.

V lost 0 bases and J lost 9; bases outside the gene matches: 9. Germline V gene sequence: CDR1 SGHRS, CDR2 YFSETQ. The CDR3 extends over 16 amino acids. Worth noting for this clonotype: As yet, its antigen is unknown.

TCRdb re-called the 5' RACE reads through MiXCR, storing one row per CDR3 protein. The sample yields roughly 690,000 distinct CDR3 sequences, roughly 20% seen once. These data also featured in a second study, about T cells expressing NK-cell markers.

The clonotype comes from a woman aged 18-35 years in good health. J is TRBJ2-7 and V is TRBV5-1; 13 bases match TRBD2. The source material was PBMCs. For the CDR3, the DNA is TGCGCCAGCAGCTTGGGACTAGCGGGAGGCCTCACCCTGCAGTACTTC. Translated, it gives CASSLGLAGGLTLQYF.